This T cell receptor beta chain was found in a study of blood T cell repertoires in COVID-19. Study summary: The analysed material was cDNA or gDNA that came from T cells, B-cell-depleted T cells, or PBMCs.

In the original workflow: Cell counts per sample came from amplifying reference gene primers. Data came from immunoSEQ multiplex PCR; TCRdb stores just in-frame clones and leaves some out. D and trimming were read from the DNA, whereas the V and J calls and clone size are those reported in that table. The data show 90,000 to 95,000 clones, with more than 70% seen just once and roughly 5% held by the top ten. The CDR3 extends over 18 amino acids. Trimming cost V 3 bases and J 9 bases, with 30 bases left between them. This clonotype originated in an elderly woman with active COVID-19. The chain joins TRBV5-3 to TRBJ2-5; D may be TRBD1 (6 bases). TRBV5-3 is an ORF, and what it does is uncertain. The sample was peripheral blood. This chain's CDR3 is CARSSWCRGRVWGWPQYF. The CDR3, as DNA: TGTGCCAGAAGCTCCTGGTGCAGGGGAAGGGTCTGGGGGTGGCCCCAGTACTTC.